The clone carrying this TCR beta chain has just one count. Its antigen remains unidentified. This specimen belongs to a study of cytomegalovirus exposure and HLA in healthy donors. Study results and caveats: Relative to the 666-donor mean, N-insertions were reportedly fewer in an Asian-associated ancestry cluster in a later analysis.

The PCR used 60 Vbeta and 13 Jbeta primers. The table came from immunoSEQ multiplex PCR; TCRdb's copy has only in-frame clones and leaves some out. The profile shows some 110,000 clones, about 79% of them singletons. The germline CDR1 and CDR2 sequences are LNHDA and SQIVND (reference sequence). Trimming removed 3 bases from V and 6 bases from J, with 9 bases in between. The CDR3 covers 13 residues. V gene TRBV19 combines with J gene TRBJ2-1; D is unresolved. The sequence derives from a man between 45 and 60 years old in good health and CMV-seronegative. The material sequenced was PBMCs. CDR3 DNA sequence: TGTGCCAGTAGTATCCTGGCTCCCAATGAGCAGTTCTTC. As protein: CASSILAPNEQFF.